The 10 T cell receptor beta chains below come from one sample, sequenced in a study of beta chain features in type 1 diabetes. General study points: For Type 1 diabetes patients, all four CD4+ subsets carried TCRB CDR3s that were moderately but significantly shorter.

Sequencing targeted expressed TCRB transcripts, as all isolated RNA had been reverse transcribed. Method: immunoSEQ multiplex PCR; TCRdb's copy keeps in-frame clones and lacks some. Among around 100,000 clones listed, over 25% were seen once. What these receptors recognize is not known. Sequences were obtained from central memory CD4+ T cells from blood. These receptors all come from a woman under 30 with type 1 diabetes.

The chain employs TRBV18 and TRBJ2-2, with 7 bases lining up with TRBD1. The CDR3 runs 16 residues. The junction had 7 bases not matched to a gene; V was cut back by 6 bases and J by 0 bases. Germline CDR1 reads KGHSH; CDR2 reads LQKENI. CDR3 loop: CASSQTGTANTGELFF. The CDR3 DNA sequence: TGTGCCAGCTCGCAAACCGGGACAGCGAACACCGGGGAGCTGTTTTTT.

The chain carries TRBV12-5 and TRBJ2-5; maybe TRBD2 (5 bases). The V gene's germline CDR1 is LGHNT and CDR2 FRNRAP. V was cut by 6 bases and J by 5 bases, with 13 bases left in between. This CDR3 has 13 amino acids. This chain's CDR3 is CASGQPGVETQYF. CDR3 coding DNA: TGTGCTAGTGGCCAACCCGGGGTGGAGACCCAGTACTTC.

This clone has a handful of counts. V gene TRBV10-3 combines with J gene TRBJ2-5, with 9 bases lining up with TRBD2. The germline V gene has CDR1 ENHRY and CDR2 SYGVKD. Trimming removed 3 bases from V and 1 base from J; junction bases left unmatched: 3. The CDR3 is 15 amino acids. The CDR3 DNA reads as TGTGCCATCAGTGATTCTAGCGGGGCCCAAGAGACCCAGTACTTC. It translates to CAISDSSGAQETQYF.

This chain links TRBV10-1 with TRBJ2-2; maybe TRBD1 (6 bases). The CDR3 covers 14 residues. The V gene's germline CDR1 is WNHNN and CDR2 SYGVQD (reference sequence). Trimming left V 6 bases short and J 1 base short, with 9 bases between. CDR3 amino acids: CASRQGRNTGELFF. CDR3 sequence (DNA): TGCGCCAGCAGGCAGGGGAGGAACACCGGGGAGCTGTTTTTT.

The genes are TRBV6-1 and TRBJ2-7; weak D call: TRBD1 (5 bases). Germline CDR1 is MNHNS and CDR2 is SASEGT. The CDR3 is 14 residues long. The V gene lost 3 bases and the J gene lost 1 base, with 10 bases spanning the gap. The CDR3 DNA is TGTGCCAGCAGTGATTTGGGGCAATCCTACGAGCAGTACGTC. This encodes CASSDLGQSYEQYV.

The rearrangement links TRBV5-6 to TRBJ1-5, with D perhaps TRBD1 (6 bases). Germline CDR1 reads SGHDT; CDR2 reads YYEEEE. The V and J ends lost 0 bases and 8 bases respectively, with 9 bases between them. CDR3 length: 13 residues. The CDR3 coding sequence is TGTGCCAGCAGCTTGGACAGGGAAAAGCCCCAGCATTTT. Translating it yields CASSLDREKPQHF.

The V and J genes are TRBV2 and TRBJ2-7; 9 bases line up with TRBD1. The CDR3 length is 15 residues. Losses at the gene ends were 4 bases for V and 3 bases for J; bases not matched to a gene: 7. Germline CDR1 and CDR2: SNHLY and FYNNEI. CDR3 DNA sequence: TGTGCCAGCAGTGCCCAGGGACAGGGCAACTACGAGCAGTACTTC. Protein product: CASSAQGQGNYEQYF.

The chain has TRBV11-2 and TRBJ2-3, with TRBD1 matching over 8 bases. J was trimmed by 4 bases and V by 5 bases; bases with no gene match: 11. Germline V lookup: CDR1 SGHAT, CDR2 FQNNGV. CDR3 length equals 16 residues. The CDR3 region is CASSIRTGQGADTQYF. CDR3 DNA: TGTGCCAGCAGCATTCGGACCGGACAGGGCGCAGATACGCAGTATTTT.

The table lists this clone with a count of one. V gene TRBV9 combines with J gene TRBJ2-3; the match to TRBD2 covers 10 bases. Germline V gene lookup returns CDR1 SGDLS and CDR2 YYNGEE. V shed 0 bases and J 7 bases; nucleotides not matched to a gene: 8. The CDR3 has 16 residues. CDR3 DNA: TGTGCCAGCAGCGTAGACCCGGGACTAGCGCGAAATACGCAGTATTTT. It is translated as CASSVDPGLARNTQYF.

This sequence joins TRBV5-8 and TRBJ1-1, with D maybe TRBD1 (5 bases). Looked up from germline, CDR1 is SGHTS and CDR2 is YDEGEE. With 1 base removed from V and 7 bases from J, the gap between germline ends came to 14 bases. The CDR3 is 14 amino acids. The CDR3 DNA sequence: TGTGCCAGCAGCTTGCGAAATCGACAGAATGAAGCTTTCTTT. It translates to CASSLRNRQNEAFF.